This is a list of T cell receptor beta chains from one sample in a study of cytomegalovirus exposure and HLA in healthy donors. Method: immunoSEQ multiplex PCR; TCRdb's copy keeps in-frame clones and lacks some. The sample has under 200,000 clones, over 70% seen once. The sample comprised PBMCs. Source of these receptors: a middle-aged man in good health and CMV-seronegative. CDR3s include the opening cysteine and the closing phenylalanine or tryptophan. The D gene is left open where the match is weak. Clone sizes are given selectively: once, few, many, or a class where the clone is expanded.

V	D	J	size	DNA	CDR3
TRBV5-1	TRBD1	TRBJ1-4	-	TGCGCCAGCAGCGTAGGACAGGTGGGTGAAAAACTGTTTTTT	CASSVGQVGEKLFF
TRBV29-1	-	TRBJ1-4	-	TGCAGCGTCCTCAGGGATATAAATGAAAAACTGTTTTTT	CSVLRDINEKLFF
TRBV7-6	TRBD1	TRBJ1-4	-	TGTGCCAGCAGCACGGGACAGCGAGGCTACAATGAAAAACTGTTTTTT	CASSTGQRGYNEKLFF
TRBV7-8	-	TRBJ2-3	-	TGTGCCAGCAGCTATGAAGGTGGGACTGACGCAGATACGCAGTATTTT	CASSYEGGTDADTQYF
TRBV5-6	-	TRBJ2-1	-	TGTGCCAGCAGCTTTGGGCCGCTTGAGCAGTTCTTC	CASSFGPLEQFF
TRBV12-5	TRBD1	TRBJ1-6	-	TGTGCTAGTGGTCCTCCGGGACAGGGGACTTCACCCCTCCACTTT	CASGPPGQGTSPLHF
TRBV6-6	-	TRBJ1-1	once	TGTGCCAGCAGGCAGGGGAGTAACATTGAAGCTTTCTTT	CASRQGSNIEAFF
TRBV30	TRBD1	TRBJ1-2	-	TGTGCCTGGGGGGGACAGGGACAAGGTGGCTACACCTTC	CAWGGQGQGGYTF
TRBV9	-	TRBJ2-1	-	TGTGCCAGCAGCCCCCCCGGGGTCAATGAGCAGTTCTTC	CASSPPGVNEQFF
TRBV4-1	TRBD2	TRBJ2-3	few	TGCGCCAGCAGCCACCCCGGGACTAGCGTCGCTAGCACAGATACGCAGTATTTT	CASSHPGTSVASTDTQYF
TRBV7-8	TRBD2	TRBJ2-5	-	TGTGCCAGCAGCTTAACGGGACTAAACAAGAAGACCCAGTACTTC	CASSLTGLNKKTQYF
TRBV7-9	TRBD1	TRBJ2-2	-	TGTGCCAGCAGCCCGGACAGGGGCGAGATCCGCACCGGGGAGCTGTTTTTT	CASSPDRGEIRTGELFF
TRBV7-8	-	TRBJ2-7	-	TGTGCCAGCAGCTTATTATTAGGACAGCCCTACGAGCAGTACTTC	CASSLLLGQPYEQYF
TRBV2	-	TRBJ1-1	-	TGTGCCAGCAGTGATATTTGGAGGGGAGAAGCTTTCTTT	CASSDIWRGEAFF
TRBV13	-	TRBJ1-6	-	TGTGCCAGCAGCTTTTCGGCAGGGTCACCCCTCCACTTT	CASSFSAGSPLHF
TRBV7-2	-	TRBJ2-7	few	TGTGCCAGCACCCGAGATCAGGGATCCTACGAGCAGTACTTC	CASTRDQGSYEQYF
TRBV25-1	TRBD1	TRBJ1-4	-	TGTGCCAGCAGTGAATGGACAGGGGCAAGCGAAAAACTGTTTTTT	CASSEWTGASEKLFF
TRBV12-5	TRBD2	TRBJ2-5	-	TGTGCTAGTGTCCCGGGACTAGCGGGGGGCGGGGAGACCCAGTACTTC	CASVPGLAGGGETQYF
TRBV7-9	-	TRBJ2-1	-	TGTGCCAGCAGCTCTGGACTCTCCTCCTACAATGAGCAGTTCTTC	CASSSGLSSYNEQFF
TRBV7-2	TRBD2	TRBJ2-1	-	TGTGCCAGCACATCCGGACAACTAGCGGGGGATCGTGAGCAGTTCTTC	CASTSGQLAGDREQFF
TRBV5-4	TRBD2	TRBJ2-1	once	TGTGCTTCGGGGGGGCCTTTGTTCGATGAGCAGTTCTTC	CASGGPLFDEQFF
TRBV28	-	TRBJ2-5	-	TGTGCCAGCAGTTTCCCCCTTCTCGGACAGCAAGAGACCCAGTACTTC	CASSFPLLGQQETQYF
TRBV30	TRBD2	TRBJ2-3	-	TGTGCCTGGAGTGTCTTGGGGACTAGCGGGGTGCTTGCAGATACGCAGTATTTT	CAWSVLGTSGVLADTQYF
TRBV23-1	-	TRBJ1-4	-	TGCGCCAGCAGCCCTGATAAAGGGGCCCTATCAACTAATGAAAAACTGTTTTTT	CASSPDKGALSTNEKLFF
TRBV7-6	-	TRBJ2-3	once	TGTGCCAGCAGCCCCCGAGACAAGATCGCAGATACGCAGTATTTT	CASSPRDKIADTQYF
TRBV12-5	-	TRBJ1-5	-	TGTGCTAGTGGTTTGGTAAGGTCCCACAGGGATAGCAATCAGCCCCAGCATTTT	CASGLVRSHRDSNQPQHF
TRBV27	-	TRBJ1-1	-	TGTGCCAGCAAGGTGGGGCGTCCTGGCGCTGAAGCTTTCTTT	CASKVGRPGAEAFF
TRBV9	TRBD2	TRBJ2-5	-	TGTGCCAGCAGCCCGACTAGCGGGGGAGTGCAAGAGACCCAGTACTTC	CASSPTSGGVQETQYF
TRBV4-3	-	TRBJ2-1	-	TGCGCCAGCAGCCAAGATCTTCGGGGGTCCAACAATGAGCAGTTCTTC	CASSQDLRGSNNEQFF
TRBV6-6	-	TRBJ2-3	once	TGTGCCAGCAGTTACTCTGGCTTCTCCGCAGATACGCAGTATTTT	CASSYSGFSADTQYF
TRBV5-4	TRBD1	TRBJ1-1	-	TGTGCCAGCAGCCCCGGGGACAGCCTAGTTAACACTGAAGCTTTCTTT	CASSPGDSLVNTEAFF
TRBV7-2	-	TRBJ1-3	-	TGTGCCAGCAGCTTTCGACCAGCCAGGACCATATATTTT	CASSFRPARTIYF
TRBV28	TRBD1	TRBJ1-2	-	TGTGCCAGCAGTTCACGACAGGGGACCTATGGCTACACCTTC	CASSSRQGTYGYTF
TRBV5-1	-	TRBJ1-2	-	TGCGCCAGCAGCTTCCAGGGTCGGGCCACCTTC	CASSFQGRATF
TRBV4-1	TRBD2	TRBJ2-5	-	TGCGCCAGCAGCCAAGATTGGTGGGGGGGAGAGACCCAGTACTTC	CASSQDWWGGETQYF
TRBV5-1	-	TRBJ2-7	-	TGCGCCAGCAGCTTGATCCGGGGCTACGAGCAGTACTTC	CASSLIRGYEQYF
TRBV7-9	TRBD1	TRBJ1-2	few	TGTGCCAGCAGCCCTCGGACAGGGCCCCCTCGTGTAACCTTC	CASSPRTGPPRVTF
TRBV4-3	-	TRBJ2-7	once	TGCGCCAGCAGCTCCCGAGGCGGGGGCGTGGACGAGCAGTACTTC	CASSSRGGGVDEQYF
TRBV12-5	-	TRBJ2-7	-	TGTGCTAGTGGTCTCCCGGAGGGCAGCTACGAGCAGTACTTC	CASGLPEGSYEQYF
TRBV9	-	TRBJ2-2	-	TGTGCCAGCAGCGTAGCTAGCAACACCGGGGAGCTGTTTTTT	CASSVASNTGELFF
TRBV6-1	-	TRBJ2-5	-	TGTGCCGGTTCACCTTCAGGCAGGGAGACCCAGTACTTC	CAGSPSGRETQYF
TRBV18	-	TRBJ2-3	-	TGTGCCAGCTCATCGGGGGGCCGAGATACGCAGTATTTT	CASSSGGRDTQYF
TRBV10-1	-	TRBJ1-1	-	TGCGCCAGCAGTGAGTCCCACGAGCAAGCTTTCTTT	CASSESHEQAFF
TRBV9	TRBD1	TRBJ2-3	-	TGTGCCAGCAGCTTTTCTGACAGGGGGGCAGATACGCAGTATTTT	CASSFSDRGADTQYF
TRBV7-9	-	TRBJ2-5	-	TGTGCCAGCAGCTTAGCCCTCATTAGGACAGCCGGGGAGACCCAGTACTTC	CASSLALIRTAGETQYF
TRBV11-3	-	TRBJ2-2	-	TGTGCCAGCAGCTTCACAGGGAACGGCCTATCGAACACCGGGGAGCTGTTTTTT	CASSFTGNGLSNTGELFF
TRBV4-1	-	TRBJ2-2	-	TGCGCCAGCAGCTCGGCGGGGAGCCGTGTTGGCGGGGAGCTGTTTTTT	CASSSAGSRVGGELFF